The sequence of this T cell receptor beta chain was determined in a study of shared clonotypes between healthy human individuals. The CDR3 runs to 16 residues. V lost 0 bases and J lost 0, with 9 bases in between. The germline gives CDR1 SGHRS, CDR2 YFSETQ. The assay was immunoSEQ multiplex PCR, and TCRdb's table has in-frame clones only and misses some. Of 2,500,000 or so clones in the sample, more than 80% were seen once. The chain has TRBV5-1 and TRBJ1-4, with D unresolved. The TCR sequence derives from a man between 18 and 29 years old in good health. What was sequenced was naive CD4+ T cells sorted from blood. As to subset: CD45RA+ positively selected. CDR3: CASSLGIWATNEKLFF. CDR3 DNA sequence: TGCGCCAGCAGCTTGGGTATCTGGGCAACTAATGAAAAACTGTTTTTT.